A single sample gave rise to the 26 T cell receptor beta chains below, sequenced in a study of cytomegalovirus exposure and HLA in healthy donors. PCR amplification relied on 60 Vbeta primers (plus 13 Jbeta primers). Assay: immunoSEQ multiplex PCR; the TCRdb copy retains only in-frame clones and omits some. The table records roughly 86,000 clones, approximately 70% of them present only once. Sequencing was done on a sample of PBMCs. The receptors here all came from a man between 60 and 75 years old in good health and CMV-seronegative.

This chain links TRBV18 with TRBJ2-1, with 7 bases identical to TRBD2. CDR3 size: 15 residues. V lost 0 bases, J lost 7 bases, and 6 bases stayed unmatched. Per germline, CDR1 KGHSH and CDR2 LQKENI. The CDR3 loop reads CASSPPVRGGNEQFF. Written as DNA, the CDR3 is TGTGCCAGCTCACCACCGGTAAGGGGAGGGAATGAGCAGTTCTTC.

The J gene is TRBJ2-7, the V gene TRBV4-2; D might be TRBD1 (5 bases). The V gene's germline CDR1 is LGHNA and CDR2 YNFKEQ. This CDR3 comprises 13 residues. Trimming left V 4 bases short and J 1 base short, with 8 bases between. The CDR3 nucleotides read TGTGCCAGCAGCCCTGACAGATCCTACGAGCAGTACTTC. Encoded protein: CASSPDRSYEQYF.

The J gene is TRBJ1-5, the V gene TRBV15; a weak D match, TRBD1 (6 bases). The V end lost 5 bases, the J end lost 9 bases, and 17 bases lay between the germline ends. In germline, CDR1 is LNHNV, CDR2 YYDKDF (reference sequence). This CDR3 is built from 14 residues. DNA of the CDR3: TGTGCCACCAGCCGGAGAGTCGACAGGCCGCCCCAGCATTTT. Protein product: CATSRRVDRPPQHF.

The genes are TRBV7-2 and TRBJ2-5; tentatively, D is TRBD1 (5 bases). Trimming pared 2 bases from V and 4 bases from J, leaving 8 bases between. The CDR3 consists of 13 residues. Looked up from germline, CDR1 is SGHTA and CDR2 is FQGNSA. The CDR3 protein is CASSLKGPETQYF. The CDR3 DNA reads TGTGCCAGCAGCTTAAAGGGGCCAGAGACCCAGTACTTC.

The chain couples TRBV19 to TRBJ2-2; D unclear. The germline gives CDR1 LNHDA, CDR2 SQIVND (reference sequence). The CDR3 contains 12 residues. Between the trimmed V and J ends, which lost 0 bases and 6 bases, there was a span of 2 bases. Here the CDR3 reads CASSIDAGELFF. The CDR3, as DNA: TGTGCCAGTAGTATAGACGCCGGGGAGCTGTTTTTT.

The chain recombines TRBV19 with TRBJ1-3; no definite D call. V lost 8 bases to trimming and J lost 5 bases, with 7 bases between them. CDR3 length equals 11 residues. The germline V gene has CDR1 LNHDA and CDR2 SQIVND (reference sequence). This chain's CDR3 is CASAERNTIYF. CDR3 DNA: TGTGCCAGTGCGGAGCGAAACACCATATATTTT.

This sequence joins TRBV5-1 and TRBJ2-7; no clear D gene. The germline V gene has CDR1 SGHRS and CDR2 YFSETQ. Deletions cut 1 base from V and 6 bases from J, with 11 bases between. CDR3 length equals 13 residues. The CDR3 nucleotides are TGCGCCAGCAGCTTGCTATTTCTAGGCGAGCAGTACTTC. Encoded protein: CASSLLFLGEQYF. The full variable domain, rest sourced from reference TRBV5-1 and TRBJ2-7, is KAGVTQTPRYLIKTRGQQVTLSCSPISGHRSVSWYQQTPGQGLQFLFEYFSETQRNKGNFPGRFSGRQFSNSRSEMNVSTLELGDSALYLCASSLLFLGEQYFGPGTRLTVT.

V is TRBV29-1 and J is TRBJ2-1; TRBD2 is a possible D gene (7 bases). This CDR3 contains 14 residues. Trimming cost V 8 bases and J 4 bases, with 18 bases left between them. Germline CDR1 reads SQVTM; CDR2 reads ANQGSEA. The CDR3 loop is CSLSRGEGYNEQFF. CDR3 nucleotide sequence: TGCAGCCTTTCGAGGGGGGAGGGGTACAATGAGCAGTTCTTC.

J is TRBJ2-3 and V is TRBV28; 7 positions agree with TRBD2. The CDR3 loop spans 15 amino acids. CDR1 is MDHEN and CDR2 is SYDVKM in the germline V gene. Trimming removed 10 bases from V and 4 bases from J; junction bases left unmatched: 14. CDR3 nucleotides: TGTGCCATCAAGTCCAATCGTCGGGGGGCAGATACGCAGTATTTT. Encoded protein: CAIKSNRRGADTQYF.

This chain links TRBV12-5 with TRBJ2-3; maybe TRBD1 (6 bases). The V end lost 4 bases, the J end lost 0 bases, and 11 bases lay between the germline ends. The CDR3 consists of 15 residues. CDR1 and CDR2 from the germline V gene are LGHNT and FRNRAP. CDR3 sequence reads: CASGSGDTSTDTQYF. The CDR3, as DNA: TGTGCTAGTGGTTCAGGGGACACTAGCACAGATACGCAGTATTTT.

The chain is built from TRBV7-2 and TRBJ1-1, with D possibly being TRBD1 (5 bases). Germline CDR1 and CDR2: SGHTA and FQGNSA. This CDR3 comprises 15 residues. V was cut by 5 bases and J by 1 base, with 14 bases left in between. The CDR3 nucleotides are TGTGCCAGCAGCCGCCGGATGGGGGGGAACACTGAAGCTTTCTTT. Amino acid sequence: CASSRRMGGNTEAFF.

The chain carries TRBV11-2 and TRBJ1-2, with D perhaps TRBD1 (5 bases). The CDR3 sequence is 12 residues long. Germline CDR1 is SGHAT and CDR2 is FQNNGV. V was pared by 8 bases and J by 2 bases, with 9 bases between. The CDR3: CASLGGNYGYTF. The DNA for the CDR3 is TGTGCCAGCCTGGGGGGGAACTATGGCTACACCTTC.

The chain recombines TRBV11-2 with TRBJ2-5, with TRBD2 identical over 7 bases. CDR3 length: 13 residues. Germline values: CDR1 SGHAT, CDR2 FQNNGV. The CDR3 nucleotides read TGTGGAAGCGGGAAAGGGAATCAAGAGACCCAGTACTTC. Translated: CGSGKGNQETQYF. The complete variable domain, with remaining parts taken from reference TRBV11-2 and TRBJ2-5, reads EAGVAQSPRYKIIEKRQSVAFWCNPISGHATLYWYQQILGQGPKLLIQFQNNGVVDDSQLPKDRFSAERLKGVDSTLKIQPAKLEDSAVYLCGSGKGNQETQYFGPGTRLLVL.

The rearrangement joins TRBV5-1 to TRBJ2-5, with 9 nucleotides matching TRBD2. The CDR3 is 19 residues long. Germline lookup yields CDR1 SGHRS and CDR2 YFSETQ. The junction had 21 bases not matched to a gene; V was cut back by 5 bases and J by 4 bases. CDR3 residues: CASSFGPSGALSSGETQYF. CDR3 coding DNA: TGCGCCAGCAGTTTCGGGCCTAGCGGGGCCCTCTCGAGTGGAGAGACCCAGTACTTC.

The chain joins TRBV7-6 to TRBJ2-3; TRBD2 might be the D (5 bases). The V end lost 5 bases, the J end lost 4 bases, and 16 bases lay between the germline ends. The CDR3 is 15 amino acids. Germline-derived CDR1 and CDR2 are SGHVS and FNYEAQ. Written as DNA, the CDR3 is TGTGCCAGCAGCACTAGAGGCGGTGGGGCAGATACGCAGTATTTT. Its translation: CASSTRGGGADTQYF.

This chain uses TRBV5-6 with TRBJ2-3; 9 bases map to TRBD1. Germline CDR1 and CDR2: SGHDT and YYEEEE. Losses at the gene ends were 3 bases for V and 4 bases for J; bases not matched to a gene: 6. This CDR3 spans 15 amino acids. The CDR3, as DNA: TGTGCCAGCAGCTCTACAGGGGGCGTCTCAGATACGCAGTATTTT. It encodes CASSSTGGVSDTQYF.

The chain uses TRBV5-1 and TRBJ2-7, with D tentatively TRBD2 (6 bases). V was clipped by 0 bases and J by 5 bases, with 15 bases between them. The CDR3 covers 15 residues. Germline CDR1 reads SGHRS; CDR2 reads YFSETQ. The CDR3 is CASSLGRGRADEQYF. CDR3 sequence (DNA): TGCGCCAGCAGCTTGGGGAGGGGCAGGGCGGACGAGCAGTACTTC.

V and J are TRBV15 and TRBJ1-1; TRBD1 aligns across 9 bases. CDR3 length: 15 residues. Germline loops: CDR1 LNHNV, CDR2 YYDKDF (reference sequence). The V gene end was trimmed by 6 bases and the J gene end by 5 bases; junction bases not matched to a gene: 10. The CDR3 here is CATSSGTGPPTEAFF. Written as DNA, the CDR3 is TGTGCCACCAGTTCTGGGACAGGGCCCCCAACTGAAGCTTTCTTT.

This clone was counted only a few times. The V and J genes are TRBV5-4 and TRBJ1-1; 11 bases are a match to TRBD1. Germline V CDR1 and CDR2: SGHNT, YYREEE (reference sequence). The V segment lost 4 bases and the J segment 5 bases; nucleotides outside the gene matches: 7. The CDR3 contains 15 residues. Here the CDR3 reads CASSTDRGQVTEAFF. In nucleotides, the CDR3 is TGTGCCAGCAGCACGGACAGGGGGCAGGTTACTGAAGCTTTCTTT.

The chain couples TRBV7-9 to TRBJ2-5; 11 bases align to TRBD1. Germline-derived CDR1 and CDR2 are SEHNR and FQNEAQ (reference sequence). J was trimmed by 4 bases and V by 3 bases; bases with no gene match: 4. This CDR3 has 15 amino acids. CDR3 residues: CASSFGQGAGETQYF. The CDR3 region has the DNA TGTGCCAGCAGCTTTGGACAGGGGGCGGGAGAGACCCAGTACTTC.

The chain is built from TRBV5-1 and TRBJ2-1; 12 bases fit TRBD2. Germline loops: CDR1 SGHRS, CDR2 YFSETQ. Trimming took 0 bases from V and 9 from J; bases not matched to a gene: 10. This CDR3 contains 17 residues. Here the CDR3 DNA reads TGCGCCAGCAGCTTGGAGTCCCCTAGCGGGAGGGGCGGTGAGCAGTTCTTC. Translated: CASSLESPSGRGGEQFF.

This clone is a singleton in its sample. The V call is TRBV5-1, the J call TRBJ2-1, with 8 bases fitting TRBD1. Germline CDR1 reads SGHRS; CDR2 reads YFSETQ. The CDR3 loop spans 17 amino acids. The trim removed 4 bases at V and 7 bases at J, leaving 16 bases unmatched. The CDR3 reads CASSTRTGPFLGNEQFF. The CDR3 coding sequence is TGCGCCAGCAGCACTCGGACAGGGCCGTTTTTGGGGAATGAGCAGTTCTTC. The whole variable domain, filled in from reference TRBV5-1 and TRBJ2-1, reads KAGVTQTPRYLIKTRGQQVTLSCSPISGHRSVSWYQQTPGQGLQFLFEYFSETQRNKGNFPGRFSGRQFSNSRSEMNVSTLELGDSALYLCASSTRTGPFLGNEQFFGPGTRLTVL.

The sample holds a few counts of this clone. The V gene is TRBV19, the J gene TRBJ1-5, with TRBD1 as a possible D gene (6 bases). Trimming stripped 6 bases from V and 0 bases from J, with 18 bases between. CDR1 is LNHDA, CDR2 SQIVND, per germline (reference sequence). CDR3 length: 17 amino acids. Here the CDR3 DNA reads TGTGCCAGTAGAGGCTACAGGGCCGACTTTAGCAATCAGCCCCAGCATTTT. Translating it yields CASRGYRADFSNQPQHF.

This clone was seen more than once but under ten times. The J gene is TRBJ1-1, the V gene TRBV6-6; tentative D call: TRBD1 (5 bases). The CDR3 extends over 13 amino acids. Deletions cut 7 bases from V and 5 bases from J, with 14 bases between. Germline CDR1 MNHNY, CDR2 SVGAGI (reference sequence). The CDR3 DNA sequence: TGTGCCAGCACCAAGACAGACTCGACTGAAGCTTTCTTT. Translation gives CASTKTDSTEAFF.

The rearrangement links TRBV5-1 to TRBJ1-5, with a weak D call TRBD1 (5 bases). With 0 bases removed from V and 1 base from J, the gap between germline ends came to 5 bases. This CDR3 has 14 amino acids. Looked up from germline, CDR1 is SGHRS and CDR2 is YFSETQ. For the CDR3, the DNA is TGCGCCAGCAGCTTGGGACAGAGCAATCAGCCCCAGCATTTT. Its translation is CASSLGQSNQPQHF.

The V gene is TRBV4-3, the J gene TRBJ1-4; TRBD1 is a possible D gene (6 bases). The germline V gene has CDR1 LGHNA and CDR2 YSLEER. This CDR3 is built from 18 residues. Trimming took 0 bases from V and 8 from J, leaving 22 bases between them. CDR3 DNA sequence: TGCGCCAGCAGCCAAGAGCTGGGGGTGGGGGGGGCAGGAGAAAAACTGTTTTTT. Residues: CASSQELGVGGAGEKLFF.